This T cell receptor beta chain was sequenced for a study of cytomegalovirus exposure and HLA in healthy donors (dated by TCRdb to about 2017). Study-wide context: In an earlier analysis of 550 to 750 of the donors, 250 to 350 Gb of sequence data and approximately 120 million unique TCR beta sequences from 150 million to 200 million T cells were reported. Roughly 300 gigabases of sequencing data and approximately 80 million unique TCR sequences were included in an early release covering 550 to 800 HLA-typed donors. The genetic ancestry cluster associated with self-reported Caucasian donors included roughly 84% of the 398 genotyped donors. The aim of the study was to test whether cataloging public T cell receptors could identify signatures of past pathogen exposure. The study profiled the T cell repertoires of hundreds of subjects by immunosequencing and related them to cytomegalovirus serostatus. A separate validation cohort of some 130 different subjects was used in addition to the approximately 610-subject first cohort. To predict cytomegalovirus infection status, the study combined high-throughput TCR immunosequencing, statistical association of individual TCRs with disease status, and machine learning. A later analysis re-examined previously published TCR beta repertoires from roughly 720 donors and added high-resolution HLA genotyping to investigate patterns of TCR occurrence. In the later analysis, no new phenotypic data were used to find candidate immune exposures; instead, reliance was placed on TCR beta sequences and their occurrence across donors. To decide whether each TCR beta V gene segment behaved as functional or pseudogenic, an earlier analysis of 587 of the donors relied on high-throughput TCR beta sequencing. Donor age, sex, ethnicity and CMV serostatus were compiled alongside the repertoire data. A later genetic analysis used genome-wide SNP genotypes for about 60% of the roughly 700 donors, treating that subset as a discovery cohort. All discovery cohort repertoires had been generated using a single sequencing platform. HLA typing included class I and class II loci at four-digit resolution. The number of donors typed differed by locus, with 629-630 for A, B, C, DRB1 and DQB1, around 560 for DQA1, 600 to 610 for DPA1, and over 400 for DPB1. A handful of DR-DQ haplotypes were handled as single units for association and clustering because linkage in the cohort was strong. Among almost 400 genotyped donors of the cohort, an average of 235,054 unique TCR beta nucleotide sequences were sequenced per donor, around a sixth of them non-productive. Overall study outcomes, separate from this receptor: The classifier was reported to diagnose cytomegalovirus status with high specificity and sensitivity in both the original and validation cohorts. In the study, around 160 TCR beta chains were listed as associated with cytomegalovirus. In a later analysis, around 17,000 TCR beta sequences were associated with specific HLA alleles at a false discovery rate of 0.05. Assigning TCR associations to individual alleles was difficult when HLA alleles, especially DR and DQ, strongly co-occurred. In an earlier analysis of fewer than 750 of the donors, most TCR beta V segments were observed in productive rearrangements about 90% or about 30% of the time, broadly matching IMGT annotations. A later analysis found that HLA-associated TCR beta chains were more clonally expanded and had lower generation probabilities than equally common non-associated chains. A group of highly shared sequence variants was considered likely to be a technical artifact of the sequencing pipeline. In a later analysis, most CMV-associated TCR beta chains were found to appear HLA-restricted, with HLA associations seemingly driven largely by CMV exposure. Some IMGT-functional V segments, including TRBV6-2 and TRBV6-3, could not be told apart with the 87-base-pair reads, so those segments were excluded. Because counts were too low, seventeen rarely observed V segments, including chromosome 9 orphons, were excluded from the earlier analysis of 587 of the donors. HLA typing was unavailable for some donors at each locus, so association tests used only the typed subset. This cohort had only TCR beta chains sequenced, and the lack of alpha or paired-chain data limited which features could be detected. The presence/absence analyses assumed that sequencing depth was roughly uniform across donors, and that assumption may not be true. According to a later genetic analysis, donors in an Asian-associated ancestry cluster had fewer N-insertions in productive TCRs than the approximately 700-donor mean. According to a later analysis, TCR association rates differed among HLA loci, with DRB1 alleles showing the most associated TCRs and HLA-C alleles showing the fewest. Correlated functional status among segregating V segments might reflect linkage disequilibrium, but an unknown experimental factor could not be ruled out. A further reported finding was that TCR beta sequences accurately predicted the HLA-A and HLA-B alleles for most subjects in the first cohort. Most TCR sequences were observed very rarely across donors, whereas some public TCRs were present in many individuals. It was suggested by the authors that the approach could potentially be generalized to other disease states and immunological phenotypes. In a later analysis, several top co-occurrence clusters were reported to appear linked to parvovirus B19, influenza, CMV and Epstein-Barr virus. A few of the identified cytomegalovirus-associated TCR beta chains were confirmed in vitro to be specific for cytomegalovirus antigens. An association between a missense DCLRE1C variant and V-gene and J-gene trimming of TCR beta chains was found in a later genetic analysis and replicated in an independent cohort. The only immune exposure information available for the cohort was CMV serostatus.

The library was prepared using the immunoSEQ multiplex PCR assay. A mixture of 60 forward primers for TCR Vbeta segments and 13 reverse primers for TCR Jbeta segments was used in the multiplex PCR. A multiplex PCR assay on genomic DNA amplified the CDR3 region of rearranged TCR beta genes. On the Illumina HiSeq System, the amplified TCR beta libraries were sequenced as 87-base-pair reads. The authors' pipeline ran thus. A later analysis tallied tens of millions of unique TCR beta chains across the 666 repertoires, and around 10 million of those chains were shared by two or more donors. Raw reads were error-corrected and collapsed into unique sequences by a nearest-neighbor algorithm in which closely related sequences were merged to remove PCR and sequencing errors. V, D and J gene segments were assigned by aligning CDR3 sequences to IMGT reference sequences. For a sequence to be retained, at least a six-nucleotide match to both a V gene segment and a J gene segment was required. A rearrangement was called productive if the CDR3 had no stop codons and remained in frame with V and J, and every other rearrangement was called non-productive. Following IMGT convention, CDR3 was defined as the stretch from the second conserved V-encoded cysteine up to the conserved J-encoded phenylalanine. The earlier analysis of some 600 of the donors excluded sequences that lacked an unambiguous match to a single V gene segment. In an earlier analysis of roughly 500 of the donors, V segments were called functional above 56.7% productive rearrangements and were called segregating when the between-donor standard deviation exceeded 5%. To diagnose cytomegalovirus status from the catalog of TCR beta chain sequences, a statistical classification framework was built. A later analysis assigned V and J genes by comparing TCR nucleotide sequences with IMGT/GENE-DB human TR gene sequences. The TCRdist pipeline was used in a later analysis to assign CDR3 sequences and most-parsimonious VDJ recombination scenarios. In a later analysis, every TCR beta chain was defined by the combination of its CDR3 amino acid sequence and its V-gene family, and reads without a unique V-gene family were dropped. As a way to deal with suspected cross-contamination and a sequencing artifact, a later analysis dropped 450 to 700 nucleotide sequences that were highly shared and had low generation probability. For each public chain, a later analysis derived a clonal expansion index from normalized ranks of inferred template counts within each repertoire. Generation probabilities in a later analysis came from a VDJ recombination model fitted to out-of-frame rearrangements, and those results were checked against IGoR. In a later analysis, hypergeometric tests were used to score TCR-TCR, TCR-HLA and TCR-CMV co-occurrence, with a repertoire-size bias correction applied to TCR pairs. In a later analysis, false discovery rates were estimated by permuting HLA or CMV assignments 20 times. In a later analysis, co-occurring TCRs were grouped using DBSCAN, and TCRdist sequence similarity was added for clustering within HLA-allele-positive subsets. Co-occurrence clustering excluded repertoires with fewer than 30,000 or more than 120,000 public chains, plus five with anomalous nucleotide sharing. This immuneACCESS table, as held by TCRdb, lists in-frame sequences with V and J called but not all clones. Of the missing ones, under half trace to an unresolved V gene in checked studies; the others have no known cause. The DNA gave D and trimming, while V, J and clone size come from that table. A total of 65,000 or so clones appear in this sample, roughly 60% of them only once. Approximately 3% of the sample goes to the ten largest clones.

About this clone itself: Its antigen is currently not known. Base qualities are not at hand, and no much larger clone is one base apart.

The CDR3, cysteine through phenylalanine, is 14 amino acids long. Only the CDR3 part of the read is kept: 42 bases, read in frame from the first base. V loses 4 bases of germline sequence and J loses 7 bases, and the interval between the two ends is 17 bases. The germline V gene gives CDR1 as SGDLS and CDR2 as YYNGEE. The cohort comprised 670 or so healthy bone marrow donors. Cohort members were all nominally healthy when sampled, although unrecorded immune exposures were likely present. The donor tested CMV seronegative and was one of the 352 seronegative cohort members. A peripheral blood sample was provided by each donor, and peripheral blood mononuclear cells were used for TCR beta sequencing. Genomic DNA was extracted from the blood cell samples with the Qiagen DNeasy Blood Extraction Kit.

Source material: PBMCs. The sequence joins TRBV9 to TRBJ1-2; the D gene remains uncertain. This TCR came from a man younger than 45 in good health and CMV-seronegative. The sequence in DNA is TGTGCCAGCAGCCCCGCAAACGACTATTTTGGCTACACCTTC. It is translated as CASSPANDYFGYTF. Beyond the CDR3, the reference TRBV9 and TRBJ1-2 genes provide the residues; the full variable domain reads: DSGVTQTPKHLITATGQRVTLRCSPRSGDLSVYWYQQSLDQGLQFLIQYYNGEERAKGNILERFSAQQFPDLHSELNLSSLELGDSALYFCASSPANDYFGYTFGSGTRLTVV.